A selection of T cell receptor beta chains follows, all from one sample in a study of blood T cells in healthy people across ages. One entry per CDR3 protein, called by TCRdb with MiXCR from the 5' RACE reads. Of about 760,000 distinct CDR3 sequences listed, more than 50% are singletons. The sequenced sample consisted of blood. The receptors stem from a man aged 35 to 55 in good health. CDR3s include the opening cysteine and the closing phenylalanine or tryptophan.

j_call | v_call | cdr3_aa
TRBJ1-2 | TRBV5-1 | CASSLEGPSRDYTF
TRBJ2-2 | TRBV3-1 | CASSPRQSANTGELFF
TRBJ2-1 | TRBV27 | CASSLPGGSRYNEQFF
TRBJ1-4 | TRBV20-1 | CSAREPFRTRNEKLFF
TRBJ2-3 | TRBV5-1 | CASSLTSGGLRDTQYF
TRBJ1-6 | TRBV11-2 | CASSFINSPLHF
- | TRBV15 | CATSRDVKGTQYF
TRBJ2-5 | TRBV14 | CASSPGRVGEQYF
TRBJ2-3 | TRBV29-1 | CSVQTAGTDTQYF
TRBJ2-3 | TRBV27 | CASSYPGRTDTQYF
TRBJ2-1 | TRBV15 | CATSRPGQSGGEQFF
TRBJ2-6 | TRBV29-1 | CSAWDRDRDLTF
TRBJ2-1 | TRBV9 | CASSSQMGGPYNEQFF
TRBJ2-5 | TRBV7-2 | CASSLVGQGALSYF
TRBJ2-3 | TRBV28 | CASSKAYGPPTDTQYF
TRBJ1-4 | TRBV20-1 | CSARDSLKNNEKLFF
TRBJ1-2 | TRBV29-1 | CSVVRGAGDDGYTF
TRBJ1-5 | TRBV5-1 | CASSLDFNQPQHF
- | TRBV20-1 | CSAKGTPYEQYF
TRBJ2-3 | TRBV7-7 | CASSLKGLAGDTQYF
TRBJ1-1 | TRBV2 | CASRTGPNGEAFF
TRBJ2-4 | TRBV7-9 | CASSPGQGEGKNIQYF
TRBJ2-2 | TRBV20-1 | CSARDLRAGELFF
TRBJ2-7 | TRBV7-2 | CASSLGLASSYEQYF
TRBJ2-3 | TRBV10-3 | CAISIIAGGNTDTQYF
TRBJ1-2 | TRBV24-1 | CATSDPVNYGYTF
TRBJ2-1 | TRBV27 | CASSNIAGGYNEQFF
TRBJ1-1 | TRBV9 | CASSADRAEAFF
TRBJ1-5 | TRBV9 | CASSPQGGNQPQHF
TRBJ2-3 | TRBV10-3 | CAIRVAGGSDTQYF
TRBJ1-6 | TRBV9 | CASSVGGRGSSPLHF
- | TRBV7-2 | CASSVRQGVYEQYF
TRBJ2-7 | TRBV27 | CASNSIWDGHYEQYF
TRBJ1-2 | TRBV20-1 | CSASIGAGGLSGYTF
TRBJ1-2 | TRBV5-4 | CATRQVWARGYTF
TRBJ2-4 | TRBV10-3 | CAISESAGTQVEYF
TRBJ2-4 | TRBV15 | CATSRQQGMANIQYF
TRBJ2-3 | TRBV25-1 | CASSDRTVSDTQYF
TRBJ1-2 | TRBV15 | CATSRSRTEANYGYTF
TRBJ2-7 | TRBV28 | CASRTVLGRWSYEQYF
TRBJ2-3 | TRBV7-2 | CASSYSAGVHTDTQYF
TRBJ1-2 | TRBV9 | CASSVDVGVYGYTF
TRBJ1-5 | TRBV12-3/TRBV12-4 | CASSRGQPNQPQHF
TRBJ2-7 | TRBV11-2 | CASSLEGQSRGEQYF
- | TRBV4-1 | CASSTPGAGKTQYF
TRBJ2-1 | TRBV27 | CASSFVGLNSYNEQFF
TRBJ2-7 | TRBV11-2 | CASSGLAGRGYEQYF
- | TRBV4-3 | CASSQVPRGPGEQYF
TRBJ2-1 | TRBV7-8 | CASSLDRGRLNEQFF
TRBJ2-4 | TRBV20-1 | CSARVDSGDIQYF
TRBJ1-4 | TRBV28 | CASSYPSGTNEKLFF
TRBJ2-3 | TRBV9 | CASSKMTDTQYF
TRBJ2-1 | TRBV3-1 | CASSQDLGGLVEQFF
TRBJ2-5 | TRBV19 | CASSIRMKEAGGAETQYF
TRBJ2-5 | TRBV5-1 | CASKMGQDQETQYF